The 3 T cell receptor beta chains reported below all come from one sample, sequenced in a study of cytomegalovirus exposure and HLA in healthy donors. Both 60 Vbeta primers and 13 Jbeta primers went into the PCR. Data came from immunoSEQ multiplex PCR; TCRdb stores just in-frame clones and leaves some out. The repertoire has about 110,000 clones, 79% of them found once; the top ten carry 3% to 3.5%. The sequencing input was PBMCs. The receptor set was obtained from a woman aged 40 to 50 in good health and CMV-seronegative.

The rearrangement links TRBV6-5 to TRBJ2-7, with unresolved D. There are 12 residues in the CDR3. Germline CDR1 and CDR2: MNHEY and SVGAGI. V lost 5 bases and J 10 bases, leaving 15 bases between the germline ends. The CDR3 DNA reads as TGTGCCAGCAGTCCCGGAGAAGGCGGCCAGTACTTC. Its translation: CASSPGEGGQYF.

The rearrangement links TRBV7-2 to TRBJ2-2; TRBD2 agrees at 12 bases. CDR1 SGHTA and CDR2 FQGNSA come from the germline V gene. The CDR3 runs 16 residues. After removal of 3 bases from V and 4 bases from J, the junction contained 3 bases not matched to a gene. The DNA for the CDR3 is TGTGCCAGCAGCTTCCAACTAGCGGGAGGCACCGGGGAGCTGTTTTTT. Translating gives CASSFQLAGGTGELFF. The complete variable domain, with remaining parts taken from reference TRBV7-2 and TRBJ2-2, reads GAGVSQSPSNKVTEKGKDVELRCDPISGHTALYWYRQSLGQGLEFLIYFQGNSAPDKSGLPSDRFSAERTGGSVSTLTIQRTQQEDSAVYLCASSFQLAGGTGELFFGEGSRLTVL.

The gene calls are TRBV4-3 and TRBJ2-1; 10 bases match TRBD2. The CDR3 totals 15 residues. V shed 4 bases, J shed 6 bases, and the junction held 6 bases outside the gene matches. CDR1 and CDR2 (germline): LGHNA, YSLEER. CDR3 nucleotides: TGCGCCAGCAGCCTCGGGTTAGCGGGGGGCAATGAGCAGTTCTTC. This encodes CASSLGLAGGNEQFF.